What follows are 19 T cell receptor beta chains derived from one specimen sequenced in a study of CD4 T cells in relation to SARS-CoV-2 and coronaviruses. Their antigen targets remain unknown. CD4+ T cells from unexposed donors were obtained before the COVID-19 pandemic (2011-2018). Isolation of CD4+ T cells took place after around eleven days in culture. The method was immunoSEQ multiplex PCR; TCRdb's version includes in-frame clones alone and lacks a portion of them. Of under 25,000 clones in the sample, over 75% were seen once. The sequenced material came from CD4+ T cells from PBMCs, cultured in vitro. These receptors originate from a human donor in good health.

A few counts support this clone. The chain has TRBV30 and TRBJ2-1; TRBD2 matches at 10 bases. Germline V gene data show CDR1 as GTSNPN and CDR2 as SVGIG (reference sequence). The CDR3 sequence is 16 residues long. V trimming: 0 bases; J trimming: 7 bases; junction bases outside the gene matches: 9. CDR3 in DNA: TGTGCCTGGAGTGTACGGGCTAGCGGGAGTTGGAATGAGCAGTTCTTC. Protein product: CAWSVRASGSWNEQFF. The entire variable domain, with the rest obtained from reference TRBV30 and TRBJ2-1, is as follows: SQTIHQWPATLVQPVGSPLSLECTVEGTSNPNLYWYRQAAGRGLQLLFYSVGIGQISSEVPQNLSASRPQDRQFILSSKKLLLSDSGFYLCAWSVRASGSWNEQFFGPGTRLTVL.

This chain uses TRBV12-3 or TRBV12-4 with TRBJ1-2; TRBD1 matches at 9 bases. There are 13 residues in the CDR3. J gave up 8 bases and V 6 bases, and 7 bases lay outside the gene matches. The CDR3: CASSLQGARGYTF. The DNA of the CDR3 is TGTGCCAGCAGCCTACAGGGGGCCAGGGGCTACACCTTC.

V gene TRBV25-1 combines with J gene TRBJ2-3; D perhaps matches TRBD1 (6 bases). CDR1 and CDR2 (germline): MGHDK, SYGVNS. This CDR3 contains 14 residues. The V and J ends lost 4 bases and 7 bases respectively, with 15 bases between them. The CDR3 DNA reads TGTGCCAGCAGTGGGGAACAGGGACCATATACGCAGTATTTT. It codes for CASSGEQGPYTQYF. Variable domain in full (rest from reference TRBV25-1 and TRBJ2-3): EADIYQTPRYLVIGTGKKITLECSQTMGHDKMYWYQQDPGMELHLIHYSYGVNSTEKGDLSSESTVSRIRTEHFPLTLESARPSHTSQYLCASSGEQGPYTQYFGPGTRLTVL.

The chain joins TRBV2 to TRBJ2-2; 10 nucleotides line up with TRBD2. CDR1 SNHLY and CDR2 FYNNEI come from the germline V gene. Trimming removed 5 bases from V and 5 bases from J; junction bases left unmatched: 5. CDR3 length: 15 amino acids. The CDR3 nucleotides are TGTGCCAGCAGTCCGACTAGCGGGTGGACCGGGGAGCTGTTTTTT. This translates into CASSPTSGWTGELFF.

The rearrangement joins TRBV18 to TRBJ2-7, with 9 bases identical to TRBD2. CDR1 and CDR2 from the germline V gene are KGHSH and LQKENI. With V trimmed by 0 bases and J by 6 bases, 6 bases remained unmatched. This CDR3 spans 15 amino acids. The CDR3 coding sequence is TGTGCCAGCTCACCACCGGGAGGGACTAGCTCCGAGCAGTACTTC. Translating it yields CASSPPGGTSSEQYF. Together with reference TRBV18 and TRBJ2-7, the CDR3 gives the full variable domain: NAGVMQNPRHLVRRRGQEARLRCSPMKGHSHVYWYRQLPEEGLKFMVYLQKENIIDESGMPKERFSAEFPKEGPSILRIQQVVRGDSAAYFCASSPPGGTSSEQYFGPGTRLTVT.

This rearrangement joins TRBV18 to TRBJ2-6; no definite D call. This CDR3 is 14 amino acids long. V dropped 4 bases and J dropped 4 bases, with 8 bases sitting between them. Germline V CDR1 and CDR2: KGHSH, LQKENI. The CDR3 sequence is CASSLETGANVLTF. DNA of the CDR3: TGTGCCAGCTCACTCGAGACGGGGGCCAACGTCCTGACTTTC.

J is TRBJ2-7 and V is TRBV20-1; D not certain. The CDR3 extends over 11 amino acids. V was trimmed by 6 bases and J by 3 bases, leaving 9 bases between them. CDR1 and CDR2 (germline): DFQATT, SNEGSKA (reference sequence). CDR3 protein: CSAPTLYEQYF. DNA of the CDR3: TGCAGTGCCCCCACCCTCTACGAGCAGTACTTC.

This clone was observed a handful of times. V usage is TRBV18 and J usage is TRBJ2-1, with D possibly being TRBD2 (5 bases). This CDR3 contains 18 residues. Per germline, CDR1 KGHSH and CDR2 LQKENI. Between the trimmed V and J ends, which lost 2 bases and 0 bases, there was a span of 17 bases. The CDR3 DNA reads TGTGCCAGCTCACCAGTACTCAATAGCGAGAGCTCCTACAATGAGCAGTTCTTC. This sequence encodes CASSPVLNSESSYNEQFF.

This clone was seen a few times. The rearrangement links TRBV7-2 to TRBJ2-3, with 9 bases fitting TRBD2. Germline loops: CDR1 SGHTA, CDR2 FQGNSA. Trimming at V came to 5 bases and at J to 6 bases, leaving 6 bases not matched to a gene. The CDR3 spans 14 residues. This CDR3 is CASSPGLASDTQYF. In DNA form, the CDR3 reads TGTGCCAGCAGCCCAGGACTAGCGAGTGATACGCAGTATTTT.

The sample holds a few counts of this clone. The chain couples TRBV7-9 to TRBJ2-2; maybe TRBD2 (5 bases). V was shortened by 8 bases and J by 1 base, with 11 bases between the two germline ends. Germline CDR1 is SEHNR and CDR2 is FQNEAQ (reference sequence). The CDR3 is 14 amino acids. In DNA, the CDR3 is TGTGCCAGCCACCGGACTCTGAACACCGGGGAGCTGTTTTTT. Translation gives CASHRTLNTGELFF.

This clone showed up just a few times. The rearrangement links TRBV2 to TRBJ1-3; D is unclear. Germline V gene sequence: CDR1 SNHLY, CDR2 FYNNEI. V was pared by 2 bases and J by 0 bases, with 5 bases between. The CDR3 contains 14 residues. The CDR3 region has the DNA TGTGCCAGCAGTGAACTGGACTCTGGAAACACCATATATTTT. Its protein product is CASSELDSGNTIYF.

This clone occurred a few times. CDR3 sequence (DNA): TGTGCCAGCTCACCCGGACAGTTCTCTGGAAACACCATATATTTT. This encodes CASSPGQFSGNTIYF. The gene calls are TRBV18 and TRBJ1-3, with D possibly being TRBD1 (6 bases). Germline V gives CDR1 KGHSH, CDR2 LQKENI. Trimming left V 3 bases short and J 0 bases short, with 9 bases between. CDR3 length: 15 amino acids. Supplemented by reference TRBV18 and TRBJ1-3, the full variable domain reads NAGVMQNPRHLVRRRGQEARLRCSPMKGHSHVYWYRQLPEEGLKFMVYLQKENIIDESGMPKERFSAEFPKEGPSILRIQQVVRGDSAAYFCASSPGQFSGNTIYFGEGSWLTVV.

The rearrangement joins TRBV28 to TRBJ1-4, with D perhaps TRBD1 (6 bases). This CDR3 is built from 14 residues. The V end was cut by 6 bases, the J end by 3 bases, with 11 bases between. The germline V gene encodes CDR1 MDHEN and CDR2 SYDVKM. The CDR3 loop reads CASRQGLPNEKLFF. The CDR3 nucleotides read TGTGCCAGCAGACAGGGACTGCCTAATGAAAAACTGTTTTTT.

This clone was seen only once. The CDR3 DNA sequence: TGTGCCAGTAGGGGACAGGGCTCCATGAACACTGAAGCTTTCTTT. Encoded protein: CASRGQGSMNTEAFF. V gene TRBV19 combines with J gene TRBJ1-1; 9 bases agree with TRBD1. In germline, CDR1 is LNHDA, CDR2 SQIVND (reference sequence). The CDR3 covers 15 residues. Germline trimming cut 6 bases from V and 0 bases from J; bases unmatched to any gene: 5.

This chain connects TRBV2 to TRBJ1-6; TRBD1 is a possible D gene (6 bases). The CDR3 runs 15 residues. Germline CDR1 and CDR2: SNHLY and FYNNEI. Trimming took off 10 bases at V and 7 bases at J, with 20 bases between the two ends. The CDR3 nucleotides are TGTGCCACAAGCCGGGACATAGGTGGGAATTCACCCCTCCACTTT. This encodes CATSRDIGGNSPLHF.

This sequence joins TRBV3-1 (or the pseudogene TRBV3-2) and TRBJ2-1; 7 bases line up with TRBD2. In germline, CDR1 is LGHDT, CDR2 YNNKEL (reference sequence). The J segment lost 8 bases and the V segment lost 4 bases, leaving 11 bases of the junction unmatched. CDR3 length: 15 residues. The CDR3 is CASSRGTMMGDEQFF. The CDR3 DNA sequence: TGTGCCAGCAGCCGGGGGACTATGATGGGGGATGAGCAGTTCTTC.

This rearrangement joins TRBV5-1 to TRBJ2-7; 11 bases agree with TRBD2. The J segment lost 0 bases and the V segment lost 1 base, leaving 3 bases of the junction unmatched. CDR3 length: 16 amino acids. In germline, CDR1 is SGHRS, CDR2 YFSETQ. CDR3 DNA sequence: TGCGCCAGCAGCTTGACTAGCGGGAGTATCTCCTACGAGCAGTACTTC. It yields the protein CASSLTSGSISYEQYF.

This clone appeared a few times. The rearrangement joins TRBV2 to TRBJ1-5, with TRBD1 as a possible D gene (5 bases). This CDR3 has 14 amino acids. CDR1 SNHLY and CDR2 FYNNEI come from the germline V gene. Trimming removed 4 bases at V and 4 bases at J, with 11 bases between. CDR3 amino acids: CASSGGGANQPQHF. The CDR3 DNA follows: TGTGCCAGCAGTGGTGGAGGGGCTAATCAGCCCCAGCATTTT.

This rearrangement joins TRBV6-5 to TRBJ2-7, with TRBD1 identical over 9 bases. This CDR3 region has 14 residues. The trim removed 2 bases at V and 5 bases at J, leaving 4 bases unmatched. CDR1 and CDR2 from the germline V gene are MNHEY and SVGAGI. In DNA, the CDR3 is TGTGCCAGCAGTTACAACAGGGGGCCACACGAGCAGTACTTC. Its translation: CASSYNRGPHEQYF.